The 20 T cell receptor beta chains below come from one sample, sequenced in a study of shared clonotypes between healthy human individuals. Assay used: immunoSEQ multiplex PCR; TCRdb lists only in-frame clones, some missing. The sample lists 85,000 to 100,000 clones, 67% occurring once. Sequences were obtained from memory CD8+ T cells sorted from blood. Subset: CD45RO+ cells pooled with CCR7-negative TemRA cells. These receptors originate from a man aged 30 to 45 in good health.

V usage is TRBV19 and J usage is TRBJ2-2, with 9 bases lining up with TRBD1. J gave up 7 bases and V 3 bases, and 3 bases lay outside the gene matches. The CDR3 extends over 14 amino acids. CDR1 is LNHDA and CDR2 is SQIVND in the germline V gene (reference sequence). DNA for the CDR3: TGTGCCAGTAGTATGGGACAGGGCTTCGGGGAGCTGTTTTTT. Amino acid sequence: CASSMGQGFGELFF.

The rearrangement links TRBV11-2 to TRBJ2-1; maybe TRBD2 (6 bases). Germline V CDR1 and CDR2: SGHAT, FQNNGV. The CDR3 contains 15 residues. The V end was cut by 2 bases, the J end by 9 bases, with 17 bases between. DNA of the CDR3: TGTGCCAGCAGCTTATCCCCCGGGGGAAGTGCTGAGCAGTTCTTC. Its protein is CASSLSPGGSAEQFF. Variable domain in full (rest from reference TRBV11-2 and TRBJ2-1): EAGVAQSPRYKIIEKRQSVAFWCNPISGHATLYWYQQILGQGPKLLIQFQNNGVVDDSQLPKDRFSAERLKGVDSTLKIQPAKLEDSAVYLCASSLSPGGSAEQFFGPGTRLTVL.

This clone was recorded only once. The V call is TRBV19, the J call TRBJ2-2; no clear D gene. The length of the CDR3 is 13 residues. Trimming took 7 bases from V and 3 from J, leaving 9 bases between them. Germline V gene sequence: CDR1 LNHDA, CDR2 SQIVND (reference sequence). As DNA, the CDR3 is TGTGCCAGTAATGGGATTTACACCGGGGAGCTGTTTTTT. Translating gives CASNGIYTGELFF.

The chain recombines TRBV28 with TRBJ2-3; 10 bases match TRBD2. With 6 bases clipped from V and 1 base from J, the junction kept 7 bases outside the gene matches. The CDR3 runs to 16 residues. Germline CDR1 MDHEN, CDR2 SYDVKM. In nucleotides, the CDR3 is TGTGCCAGCAGCTTCGTAGCGGGAGGCGGCACAGATACGCAGTATTTT. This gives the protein CASSFVAGGGTDTQYF.

CDR3 DNA sequence: TGTGCCAGCAGTTACGCGGGAGGGTACCAAGAGACCCAGTACTTC. It yields the protein CASSYAGGYQETQYF. V gene TRBV6-5 combines with J gene TRBJ2-5, with 9 bases identical to TRBD2. The germline V gene encodes CDR1 MNHEY and CDR2 SVGAGI. The CDR3 has 15 residues. Trimming took 2 bases from V and 0 from J; bases not matched to a gene: 1.

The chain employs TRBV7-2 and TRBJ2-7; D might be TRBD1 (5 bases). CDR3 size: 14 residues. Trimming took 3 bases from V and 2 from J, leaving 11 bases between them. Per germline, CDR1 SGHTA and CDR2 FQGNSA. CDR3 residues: CASSFVPGTYEQYF. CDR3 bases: TGTGCCAGCAGCTTCGTCCCAGGGACCTACGAGCAGTACTTC.

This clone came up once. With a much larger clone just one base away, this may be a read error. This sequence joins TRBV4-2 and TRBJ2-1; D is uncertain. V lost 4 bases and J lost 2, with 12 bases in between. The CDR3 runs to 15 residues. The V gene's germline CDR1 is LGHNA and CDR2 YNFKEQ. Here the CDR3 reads CASSPPTTPYNEQFF. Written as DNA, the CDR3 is TGTGCCAGCAGCCCTCCCACAACCCCCTACAATGAGCAGTTCTTC.

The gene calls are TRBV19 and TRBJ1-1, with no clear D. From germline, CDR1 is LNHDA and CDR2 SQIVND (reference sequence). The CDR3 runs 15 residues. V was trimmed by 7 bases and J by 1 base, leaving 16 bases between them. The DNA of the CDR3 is TGTGCCAGTACTCAAACACCAGACCAGAACACTGAAGCTTTCTTT. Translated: CASTQTPDQNTEAFF.

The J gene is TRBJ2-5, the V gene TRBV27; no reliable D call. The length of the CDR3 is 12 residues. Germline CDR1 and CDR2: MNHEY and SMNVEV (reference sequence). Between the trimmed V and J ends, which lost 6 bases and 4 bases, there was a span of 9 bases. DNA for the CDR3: TGTGCCAGCAGCTTCCCGGGAGAGACCCAGTACTTC. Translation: CASSFPGETQYF.

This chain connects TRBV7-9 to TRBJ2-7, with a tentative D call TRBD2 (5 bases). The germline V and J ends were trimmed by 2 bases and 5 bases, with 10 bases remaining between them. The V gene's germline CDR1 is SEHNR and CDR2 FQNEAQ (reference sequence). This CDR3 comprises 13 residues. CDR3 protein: CASSLRGLDEQYF. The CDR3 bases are TGTGCCAGCAGCTTACGGGGTCTGGACGAGCAGTACTTC.

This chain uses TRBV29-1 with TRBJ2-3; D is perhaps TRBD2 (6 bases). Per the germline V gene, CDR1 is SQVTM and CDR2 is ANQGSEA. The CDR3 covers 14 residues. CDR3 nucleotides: TGCACCTACATAGGGACTCCTCTCACAGATACGCAGTATTTT. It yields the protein CTYIGTPLTDTQYF.

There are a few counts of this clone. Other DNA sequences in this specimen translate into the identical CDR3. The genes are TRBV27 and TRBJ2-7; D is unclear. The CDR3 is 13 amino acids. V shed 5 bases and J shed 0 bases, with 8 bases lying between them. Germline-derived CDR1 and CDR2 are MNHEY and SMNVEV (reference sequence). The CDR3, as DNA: TGTGCCAGCAGTCCGGGTGCCTCCTACGAGCAGTACTTC. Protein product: CASSPGASYEQYF.

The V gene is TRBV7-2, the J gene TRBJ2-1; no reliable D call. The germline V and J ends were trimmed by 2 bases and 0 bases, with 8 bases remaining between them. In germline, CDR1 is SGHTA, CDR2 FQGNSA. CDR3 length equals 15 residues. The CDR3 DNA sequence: TGTGCCAGCAGCTTAAACACGCGCTCCTACAATGAGCAGTTCTTC. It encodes CASSLNTRSYNEQFF.

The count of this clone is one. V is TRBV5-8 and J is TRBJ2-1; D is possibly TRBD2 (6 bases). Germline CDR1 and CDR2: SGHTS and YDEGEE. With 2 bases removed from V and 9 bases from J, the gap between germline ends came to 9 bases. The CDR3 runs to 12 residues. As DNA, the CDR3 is TGTGCCAGCAGCTTTCCCGGGGGTGAGCAGTTCTTC. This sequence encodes CASSFPGGEQFF.

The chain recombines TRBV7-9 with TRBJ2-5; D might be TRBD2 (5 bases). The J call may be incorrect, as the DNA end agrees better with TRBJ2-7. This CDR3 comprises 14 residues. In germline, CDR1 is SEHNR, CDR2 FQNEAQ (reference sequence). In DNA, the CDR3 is TGTGCCAGCAGCCCCGCAGCGGATAACAACGAGCAGTACTTC. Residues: CASSPAADNNEQYF.

The CDR3 DNA sequence: TGTGCCAGCAGCTCCGGACTAGCGGGGTCGGCTTACGTCCTGACTTTC. It yields the protein CASSSGLAGSAYVLTF. V is TRBV7-1 and J is TRBJ2-6; 12 bases are shared with TRBD2. TRBV7-1 is annotated as an ORF whose role is uncertain. This CDR3 is built from 16 residues. Trimming cost V 3 bases and J 11 bases; bases outside gene matches: 8.

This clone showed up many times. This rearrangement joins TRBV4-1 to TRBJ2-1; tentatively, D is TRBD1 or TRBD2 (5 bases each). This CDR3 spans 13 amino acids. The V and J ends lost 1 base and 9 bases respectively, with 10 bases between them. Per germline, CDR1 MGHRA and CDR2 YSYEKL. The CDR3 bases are TGCGCCAGCAGCCAAGCGGGACGAAGTGAGCAGTTCTTC. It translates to CASSQAGRSEQFF.

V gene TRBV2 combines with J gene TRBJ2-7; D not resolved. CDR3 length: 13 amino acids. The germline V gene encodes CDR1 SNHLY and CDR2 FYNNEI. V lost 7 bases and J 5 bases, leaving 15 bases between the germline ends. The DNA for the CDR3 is TGTGCCAGCACCGGACCAAATTCCCACGAGCAGTACTTC. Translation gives CASTGPNSHEQYF.

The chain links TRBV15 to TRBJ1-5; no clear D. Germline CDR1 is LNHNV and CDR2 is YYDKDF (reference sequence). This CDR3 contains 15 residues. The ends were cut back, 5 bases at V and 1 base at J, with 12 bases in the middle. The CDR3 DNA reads TGTGCCACCAGCTCCTCGGTTGGGAGCAATCAGCCCCAGCATTTT. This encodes CATSSSVGSNQPQHF.

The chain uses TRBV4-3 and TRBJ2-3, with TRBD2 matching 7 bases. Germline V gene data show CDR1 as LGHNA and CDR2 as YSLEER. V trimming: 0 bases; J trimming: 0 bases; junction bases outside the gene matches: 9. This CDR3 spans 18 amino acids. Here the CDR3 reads CASSQDAGLGSSTDTQYF. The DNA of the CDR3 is TGCGCCAGCAGCCAAGATGCCGGACTAGGGAGTAGCACAGATACGCAGTATTTT.